This T cell receptor beta chain emerged from a study of blood T cells in healthy people across ages. Trimming shortened V by 5 bases and J by 4 bases, and 15 bases separated the two germline ends. The CDR3 is made up of 14 amino acids. Per germline, CDR1 DFQATT and CDR2 SNEGSKA (reference sequence). Primed by a sample-barcoded 5' primer and a J-beta primer mix, a second PCR proceeded for 7 to 11 cycles. One entry per CDR3 protein, called by TCRdb with MiXCR from the 5' RACE reads. The sample has 780,000 or so distinct CDR3 sequences, approximately 25% seen once. Another study also made use of these data, one on T cells of mothers and their children.

The clonotype originates from a boy between 5 and 17 years old in good health. The sample was blood. The V call is TRBV20-1, the J call TRBJ2-1; D may correspond to TRBD1 or TRBD2 (6 bases each). CDR3 in amino acids: CSAARRGGYNEQFF. Here the CDR3 DNA reads TGCAGTGCTGCGAGGCGAGGGGGGTACAATGAGCAGTTCTTC.